These T cell receptor beta chains were read from a single sample in a study of memory B cells and T cells in multiple sclerosis. What these receptors recognize is not known. TCRdb's copy holds only in-frame clones and misses some; the assay was immunoSEQ multiplex PCR. The sample comprises 40,000 to 50,000 clones, roughly 80% of which are singletons, and around 1.1% rests with the top ten. Source material: PBMCs from blood kept in culture. The receptor source for this set is a human donor with multiple sclerosis. Each CDR3 is given with its conserved first and last residue. The D gene is left open where the match is weak. Rows give clone size only sometimes, using once, few, many, or a class for an expanded clone.

CDR3nt,CDR3aa,j_gene,abundance,d_gene,v_gene
TGTGCCAGCTCACAAGGGACCGACAGAAACTATGGCTACACCTTC,CASSQGTDRNYGYTF,TRBJ1-2,NA,NA,TRBV18
TGCGCCAGCAGCTGGACAGGGGAGGGAGGCACTGAAGCTTTCTTT,CASSWTGEGGTEAFF,TRBJ1-1,NA,TRBD1,TRBV5-1
TGTGCCAGCAGCTTAACGGCCTACGAGCAGTACTTC,CASSLTAYEQYF,TRBJ2-7,NA,NA,TRBV11-2
TGTGCCATCCGGTCGGGGGCTACTGAAGCTTTCTTT,CAIRSGATEAFF,TRBJ1-1,NA,NA,TRBV10-3
TGTGCCAGCAGCGGCCAAGGGGAGTCAGGAAACACCATATATTTT,CASSGQGESGNTIYF,TRBJ1-3,once,NA,TRBV9
TGCGCCAGCAGGATGCAGCCTGTTGCCAATGAGCAGTTCTTC,CASRMQPVANEQFF,TRBJ2-1,NA,NA,TRBV5-1
TGTGCCAGTCGCAGACAGGGAGGAAGCAATCAGCCCCAGCATTTT,CASRRQGGSNQPQHF,TRBJ1-5,NA,TRBD1,TRBV2
TGTGCCAGCAGCTCACCCGAAGGACTAGCGGCCGAAACCTACGAGCAGTACTTC,CASSSPEGLAAETYEQYF,TRBJ2-7,NA,TRBD2,TRBV5-6
TGTGCCAGCAGCCAAGCGTCACCGACAGGATCCGAGCAGTACTTC,CASSQASPTGSEQYF,TRBJ2-7,NA,NA,TRBV14
TGCGCCAGCAGGGTCCAGGGGGCCCAAGAGACCCAGTACTTC,CASRVQGAQETQYF,TRBJ2-5,NA,TRBD1,TRBV5-1
TGTGCCAGCAGCCCATCGGGACTCCCGAGCTATGGCTACACCTTC,CASSPSGLPSYGYTF,TRBJ1-2,once,NA,TRBV13
TGTGCCAGCAGCTTCTCAGCGGGGGAATACAATGAGCAGTTCTTC,CASSFSAGEYNEQFF,TRBJ2-1,NA,TRBD2,TRBV11-2
TGCGCCAGCAGCTTGCAGGAGAACACTGAAGCTTTCTTT,CASSLQENTEAFF,TRBJ1-1,NA,NA,TRBV5-1
TGTGCCAGTACCCCTGGGCCCTTGCTCACTGAAGCTTTCTTT,CASTPGPLLTEAFF,TRBJ1-1,once,NA,TRBV19
TGTGCCAGCAGCCACCCGGGGGGGTGGCAAGAGACCCAGTACTTC,CASSHPGGWQETQYF,TRBJ2-5,NA,TRBD2,TRBV11-2
TGTGCCAGCAGTTGGGACGTCGAAACAGATACGCAGTATTTT,CASSWDVETDTQYF,TRBJ2-3,NA,NA,TRBV6-5
TGTGCCAGCAGTTACTCGGGGGCGGAAGAGACCCAGTACTTC,CASSYSGAEETQYF,TRBJ2-5,NA,NA,TRBV6-5
TGCGCCAGCAGTGGGTTCAATCGGTACGAGCAGTACTTC,CASSGFNRYEQYF,TRBJ2-7,NA,NA,TRBV10-2
TGTGCCAGTAGTTTTGGTCAGGGAGCTGGCTACACCTTC,CASSFGQGAGYTF,TRBJ1-2,NA,NA,TRBV19
TGCGCCAGCAGCGGAGCCGGAGGGGGAAGCGGAGAGACCCAGTACTTC,CASSGAGGGSGETQYF,TRBJ2-5,NA,NA,TRBV5-1
TGTGCCAGCAGTTTATCTCGGGCACGGGGGGGAGGGGCCGGCTACACCTTC,CASSLSRARGGGAGYTF,TRBJ1-2,NA,NA,TRBV28
TGCGCCAGCAGTGTCCGGGACAGGGGTTTCAACGAGCAGTACTTC,CASSVRDRGFNEQYF,TRBJ2-7,NA,TRBD1,TRBV5-1
TGTGCCAGCAGCTTGGGGACAGGGGGCTCCTACAATGAGCAGTTCTTC,CASSLGTGGSYNEQFF,TRBJ2-1,NA,TRBD1,TRBV9
TGTGCCAGCAGCTTGTGGGACGGAGAGACCCAGTACTTC,CASSLWDGETQYF,TRBJ2-5,few,NA,TRBV7-2
TGTGCCAGCAGTGATTGGGGAATTAATTCACCCCTCCACTTT,CASSDWGINSPLHF,TRBJ1-6,NA,NA,TRBV6-1
TGTGCCAGCGACAGGGGACGAACCCTGCAAGAGACCCAGTACTTC,CASDRGRTLQETQYF,TRBJ2-5,NA,TRBD1,TRBV6-1
TGCAGTGCTCAGGGAAATGGCTACACCTTC,CSAQGNGYTF,TRBJ1-2,NA,NA,TRBV20-1
TGTGCCAGCAGGGCACAGGCTGGTGGACTGTTTTTT,CASRAQAGGLFF,TRBJ1-4,NA,NA,TRBV6-1
TGCGCCAGCAGCCCTCAGGCGAGCTCCTATAATTCACCCCTCCACTTT,CASSPQASSYNSPLHF,TRBJ1-6,NA,NA,TRBV4-1
TGTGCCAGCTCACCTATAGCGGGGGGGGACTACAATGAGCAGTTCTTC,CASSPIAGGDYNEQFF,TRBJ2-1,NA,TRBD2,TRBV18
TGTGCCAGCAGTACCCCCGGGACTAACACAGATACGCAGTATTTT,CASSTPGTNTDTQYF,TRBJ2-3,NA,TRBD2,TRBV27
TGTGCCAGCAGCGTAGCTCAACAGGGGGGAAACTATGGCTACACCTTC,CASSVAQQGGNYGYTF,TRBJ1-2,NA,TRBD1,TRBV9
TGTGCCCGTCGGACTAGCGGACAAGAGACCCAGTACTTC,CARRTSGQETQYF,TRBJ2-5,NA,TRBD2,TRBV30
TGTGCCATCAGACAATTCTCCGTAGACGGCTCCTACGAGCAGTACTTC,CAIRQFSVDGSYEQYF,TRBJ2-7,once,NA,TRBV10-3
TGTGCCAGCAGTTCCCAGGGACATGAGCAGTTCTTC,CASSSQGHEQFF,TRBJ2-1,few,NA,TRBV28
TGTGCCACCAGCAAGCCAGGGCACTCCGACGAGCAGTACTTC,CATSKPGHSDEQYF,TRBJ2-7,NA,NA,TRBV15
TGCGCCAGCAGCTTGGGACTAAATACACAGGGGTTGGAGCCCCAGCATTTT,CASSLGLNTQGLEPQHF,TRBJ1-5,NA,TRBD1,TRBV5-1
TGTGCCAGCAGCCACTCGGGGGGGTCCACAGATACGCAGTATTTT,CASSHSGGSTDTQYF,TRBJ2-3,NA,TRBD2,TRBV6-6
TGTGCCGTAAATTCGGGCTTGAAGTGGGAGACCCAGTACTTC,CAVNSGLKWETQYF,TRBJ2-5,once,NA,TRBV2
TGTGCCAGCAGCGGGGTACGATGGAGAGATACGCAGTATTTT,CASSGVRWRDTQYF,TRBJ2-3,NA,NA,TRBV9
TGTGCCAGCAGCTTAGTGGACGATAATTCACCCCTCCACTTT,CASSLVDDNSPLHF,TRBJ1-6,NA,NA,TRBV5-5
TGTGCCACCAGCAGATCTACAGGCGGCACCAATGAAAAACTGTTTTTT,CATSRSTGGTNEKLFF,TRBJ1-4,NA,NA,TRBV15
TGTGCCAGCAGCGTCGGGACAGCCCAAGAGACCCAGTACTTC,CASSVGTAQETQYF,TRBJ2-5,NA,TRBD1,TRBV7-9
TGCGCCAGCAGTGAGTCATTTAGATCTGGGGCCAACGTCCTGACTTTC,CASSESFRSGANVLTF,TRBJ2-6,once,NA,TRBV10-2
TGCAGCGTTGAAGGGGAAAAGACCCAGTACTTC,CSVEGEKTQYF,TRBJ2-5,NA,NA,TRBV29-1
TGCGCCAGCAGCCCGGCAGGGGAGGATACGCAGTATTTT,CASSPAGEDTQYF,TRBJ2-3,NA,NA,TRBV5-1
TGTGCCAGTAGTACCCAGGGAGGTAACTATGGCTACACCTTC,CASSTQGGNYGYTF,TRBJ1-2,NA,NA,TRBV19
TGTGCCAGTAGTAGATCCCGGGGAAACACTGAAGCTTTCTTT,CASSRSRGNTEAFF,TRBJ1-1,NA,NA,TRBV19